These T cell receptor beta chains were read from a single sample in a study of OX40 agonist ivuxolimab in advanced cancers. This table comes from immunoSEQ multiplex PCR, and its TCRdb copy is limited to in-frame clones, with some not included. The table has about 86,000 clones, about 90% seen once; the top ten hold about 8.5%. The sequencing here drew on CD4+ or CD8+ T cells sorted from blood, taken in a trial of the OX40 agonist ivuxolimab. The receptor source for this set is an adult with an advanced solid tumor such as melanoma, head and neck, liver or kidney cancer. CDR3s include the opening cysteine and the closing phenylalanine or tryptophan. The order of the fields is V gene, D gene, J gene, CDR3 protein, CDR3 DNA. A D gene is named only where the DNA matches it firmly.

>TRBV15|TRBD1|TRBJ1-5
CATSMDRGSNQPQHF
TGTGCCACCAGCATGGACAGGGGGTCCAATCAGCCCCAGCATTTT
>TRBV5-6|-|TRBJ1-1
CATSSMNTEAFF
TGTGCCACCTCCTCCATGAACACTGAAGCTTTCTTT
>TRBV7-2|-|TRBJ2-5
CASSLGIVRETQYF
TGTGCCAGCAGCTTAGGTATAGTCCGTGAGACCCAGTACTTC
>TRBV11-1|-|TRBJ2-7
CASSLRPSGPEEQYF
TGTGCCAGCAGCTTACGGCCCTCCGGGCCAGAGGAGCAGTACTTC
>TRBV29-1|-|TRBJ1-2
CSVEWGDYGYTF
TGCAGCGTTGAGTGGGGTGACTATGGCTACACCTTC
>TRBV9|-|TRBJ2-1
CASSGHSRGETGRTHYNEQFF
TGTGCCAGCAGCGGACATAGTAGGGGGGAAACAGGACGGACACATTACAATGAGCAGTTCTTC
>TRBV7-9|-|TRBJ2-5
CASTLTGLETQYF
TGTGCCAGCACCCTAACGGGGCTGGAGACCCAGTACTTC
>TRBV6-5|-|TRBJ2-7
CASSYSGTNYEQYF
TGTGCCAGCAGCTACAGCGGGACAAACTACGAGCAGTACTTC
>TRBV11-3|-|TRBJ2-5
CASSSGRGIQETQYF
TGTGCCAGCAGTTCCGGAAGGGGGATCCAAGAGACCCAGTACTTC
>TRBV13|-|TRBJ2-3
CASSLEGPSTDTQYF
TGTGCCAGCAGCTTAGAGGGACCTAGCACAGATACGCAGTATTTT
>TRBV2|TRBD2|TRBJ2-5
CASSEAWGREQYF
TGTGCCAGCAGTGAAGCTTGGGGGAGGGAGCAGTACTTC
>TRBV6-5|-|TRBJ1-1
CASSRQEYTEAFF
TGTGCCAGCAGTCGACAGGAATACACTGAAGCTTTCTTT
>TRBV4-1|-|TRBJ2-7
CASSQEIFTSNYEQYF
TGCGCCAGCAGCCAAGAGATCTTCACCTCAAATTACGAGCAGTACTTC
>TRBV6-1|-|TRBJ2-1
CASSERVSLNEQFF
TGTGCCAGCAGTGAACGGGTCAGTCTCAATGAGCAGTTCTTC
>TRBV29-1|TRBD1|TRBJ2-7
CSAGSGTGGEQYF
TGCAGCGCCGGGTCCGGGACAGGGGGCGAGCAGTACTTC
>TRBV10-3|TRBD1|TRBJ2-3
CAIRSDRTGQYF
TGTGCCATCAGATCGGACAGGACCGGCCAGTATTTT
>TRBV6-5|TRBD1|TRBJ2-4
CASSSPGQGSNIQYF
TGTGCCAGCAGCTCCCCCGGACAGGGTTCGAACATTCAGTACTTC
>TRBV7-3|TRBD1|TRBJ1-2
CASSLNPGQGAGGYTF
TGTGCCAGCAGCTTAAATCCGGGGCAGGGGGCAGGTGGCTACACCTTC
>TRBV19|TRBD2|TRBJ2-1
CASSLGLADNEQFF
TGTGCCAGTAGCCTAGGACTAGCCGACAATGAGCAGTTCTTC
>TRBV19|-|TRBJ2-1
CASSIREGTYNEQFF
TGTGCCAGTAGTATCAGGGAAGGGACCTACAATGAGCAGTTCTTC
>TRBV4-1|TRBD1|TRBJ2-7
CASSQSGTGAYEQYF
TGCGCCAGCAGCCAATCCGGGACAGGGGCCTACGAGCAGTACTTC
>TRBV9|TRBD2|TRBJ2-1
CASSDTGTSLNEQFF
TGTGCCAGCAGCGATACCGGGACTAGTCTCAATGAGCAGTTCTTC
>TRBV2|-|TRBJ2-2
CASRRRIRDATGELFF
TGTGCCAGCAGACGTCGAATACGGGACGCCACCGGGGAGCTGTTTTTT
>TRBV10-3|-|TRBJ1-3
CAISEGGRGNTIYF
TGTGCCATCAGTGAAGGGGGTCGTGGAAACACCATATATTTT
>TRBV11-2|TRBD2|TRBJ2-3
CASSSTGGGEDTQYF
TGTGCCAGCAGTTCGACGGGAGGGGGGGAAGATACGCAGTATTTT
>TRBV5-1|TRBD1|TRBJ1-2
CASSRDRGVDGYTF
TGCGCCAGCAGCAGGGACAGGGGGGTCGATGGCTACACCTTC
>TRBV10-3|TRBD1|TRBJ2-7
CAAGTGNYEQYF
TGTGCCGCCGGGACAGGTAACTACGAGCAGTACTTC
>TRBV14|-|TRBJ2-6
CASSQTSSGANVLTF
TGTGCCAGCAGTCAAACTAGTTCTGGGGCCAACGTCCTGACTTTC